This T cell receptor (beta chain) came from a study of cytomegalovirus exposure and HLA in healthy donors. Notes on the study in general: Analyses of presence and absence presupposed an approximately uniform sequencing depth across donors. When analyzed later, a missense DCLRE1C variant was found to be linked to TCR beta V- and J-gene trimming.

V dropped 3 bases and J dropped 4 bases, with 9 bases sitting between them. The CDR3 is made up of 13 amino acids. Germline V gene lookup returns CDR1 SNHLY and CDR2 FYNNEI. This clone turned up a few times. Its antigen is unidentified. This PCR relied on a set of 60 Vbeta primers and 13 Jbeta primers. Measured with immunoSEQ multiplex PCR; TCRdb has only the in-frame clones, and not every one. The table lists about 160,000 clones, about four fifths of them singletons. The chain is built from TRBV2 and TRBJ1-2, with D possibly matching TRBD1 (5 bases). Sequencing input: PBMCs. The source is a male donor in good health and CMV-seropositive. The DNA for the CDR3 is TGTGCCAGCAGTGACCGGGGGTCCTATGGCTACACCTTC. Amino acid sequence: CASSDRGSYGYTF.